This T cell receptor (beta chain) was identified during a study of cytomegalovirus exposure and HLA in healthy donors. It was with 60 Vbeta and 13 Jbeta primers that the PCR ran. This table comes from immunoSEQ multiplex PCR, and its TCRdb copy is limited to in-frame clones, with some not included. The profile shows about 140,000 clones, 70% to 85% of them singletons. Trimming pared 6 bases from V and 6 bases from J, leaving 6 bases between. Germline values: CDR1 LNHDA, CDR2 SQIVND (reference sequence). CDR3 length equals 12 residues. J is TRBJ1-6 and V is TRBV19, with TRBD1 as a possible D gene (5 bases). Sequencing used PBMCs. This TCR derives from a man aged 40-49 years in good health and CMV-seropositive. CDR3 sequence (DNA): TGTGCCAGTAGCCAGGGTAATTCACCCCTCCACTTT. It is translated as CASSQGNSPLHF.